The clone carrying this TCR beta chain was counted only a few times. Antigen unknown. This record comes from a study of cytomegalovirus exposure and HLA in healthy donors. General observations from the study: TCR beta chain V- and J-gene trimming was linked, in a later analysis, to a missense variant in DCLRE1C. Prediction of most subjects' HLA-A and HLA-B alleles by TCR beta sequences was reportedly accurate. Productive rates of about 90% or about 30% were seen for most TCR beta V segments in an earlier analysis. Sequencing artifact likely explains a cluster of highly shared sequence variants.

The primer mix had 60 Vbeta and 13 Jbeta primers. The protocol was immunoSEQ multiplex PCR, while the TCRdb copy is restricted to in-frame clones and leaves out a portion. The table records roughly 200,000 clones, 8.5% to 10% of them present only once. After removal of 1 base from V and 8 bases from J, the junction contained 8 bases not matched to a gene. The germline gives CDR1 SGHRS, CDR2 YFSETQ. The CDR3 contains 14 residues. The chain carries TRBV5-1 and TRBJ1-2; 7 nucleotides align to TRBD1. Sequencing was performed on PBMCs. This TCR came from a woman in her 30s in good health and CMV-seropositive. The CDR3 region is CASSLPQTGKGYTF. CDR3 DNA: TGCGCCAGCAGCTTGCCCCAGACAGGGAAAGGCTACACCTTC. Full variable domain (rest looked up from reference TRBV5-1 and TRBJ1-2): KAGVTQTPRYLIKTRGQQVTLSCSPISGHRSVSWYQQTPGQGLQFLFEYFSETQRNKGNFPGRFSGRQFSNSRSEMNVSTLELGDSALYLCASSLPQTGKGYTFGSGTRLTVV.